The rows below give T cell receptor beta chains drawn from one sample of a study of Tregs in tolerant kidney transplant recipients. Libraries were prepared by immunoSEQ multiplex PCR; TCRdb keeps only in-frame clonotypes and omits some of them. Here the sample spans some 250,000 clones, roughly 84% being singletons. The sample was CD4+ T cells from blood. These receptors were obtained from a human donor in good health. CDR3s include the opening cysteine and the closing phenylalanine or tryptophan. The D gene is left open where the match is weak. Size values are once, few and many counts, or a class for expanded clones, and some rows have none.

size	J	D	V	length	CDR3	DNA
few	TRBJ1-1	.	TRBV20-1	10	CSALQGFAFF	TGCAGTGCGTTACAGGGTTTTGCTTTCTTT
.	TRBJ1-1	.	TRBV5-1	13	CASGAQGRTEAFF	TGCGCCAGCGGGGCCCAGGGGAGGACTGAAGCTTTCTTT
.	TRBJ2-7	.	TRBV18	16	CASSRLDGGRTYEQYF	TGTGCCAGCTCACGACTTGACGGGGGACGGACCTACGAGCAGTACTTC
.	TRBJ2-4	.	TRBV5-7	14	CASSLWQAKNIQYF	TGTGCCAGCAGCTTGTGGCAGGCCAAAAACATTCAGTACTTC
.	TRBJ1-5	.	TRBV2	12	CASEGGNQPQHF	TGTGCCAGCGAGGGTGGCAATCAGCCCCAGCATTTT
.	TRBJ1-1	.	TRBV10-3	14	CAISESGGDTEAFF	TGTGCCATCAGTGAGTCGGGGGGGGACACTGAAGCTTTCTTT
.	TRBJ2-1	TRBD2	TRBV4-1	17	CASSQSPVASGYNEQFF	TGCGCCAGCAGCCAGAGCCCTGTGGCTAGCGGGTACAATGAGCAGTTCTTC
few	TRBJ1-6	.	TRBV11-3	13	CASSIQQDSPLHF	TGTGCCAGCAGCATACAACAGGATTCACCCCTCCACTTT
.	TRBJ1-2	.	TRBV6-5	11	CASSQYYGYTF	TGTGCCAGCAGTCAATACTATGGCTACACCTTC
.	TRBJ1-1	.	TRBV5-6	14	CASSLRRRNTEAFF	TGTGCCAGCAGCTTGCGACGCAGAAACACTGAAGCTTTCTTT
.	TRBJ1-2	.	TRBV7-8	15	CASSLISTGPGGYTF	TGTGCCAGCAGCTTAATCAGTACAGGGCCGGGAGGCTACACCTTC
.	TRBJ1-1	.	TRBV10-2	13	CASYRERGTEAFF	TGCGCCAGCTACAGGGAAAGGGGCACTGAAGCTTTCTTT
.	TRBJ2-7	.	TRBV6-1	14	CASSLRGLGYEQYF	TGTGCCAGCAGCCTCAGGGGCCTGGGGTACGAGCAGTACTTC
.	TRBJ2-4	TRBD2	TRBV5-1	17	CASSLAGGEGAKNIQYF	TGCGCCAGCAGCTTGGCCGGCGGGGAGGGGGCCAAAAACATTCAGTACTTC
.	TRBJ2-3	TRBD2	TRBV5-8	15	CASSLLSGPTDTQYF	TGTGCCAGCAGCTTGCTTAGCGGGCCCACAGATACGCAGTATTTT
.	TRBJ1-1	.	TRBV27	13	CASSLSVGVGAFF	TGTGCCAGCAGTTTATCTGTAGGAGTGGGTGCTTTCTTT
.	TRBJ2-3	TRBD2	TRBV7-2	14	CASSRTRITDTQYF	TGTGCCAGCAGTAGGACTAGAATTACAGATACGCAGTATTTT
.	TRBJ1-1	.	TRBV4-1	14	CASSHWPKNTEAFF	TGCGCCAGCAGCCACTGGCCCAAGAACACTGAAGCTTTCTTT
.	TRBJ2-5	TRBD2	TRBV7-9	14	CASSRGGTQETQYF	TGTGCCAGCAGCCGCGGGGGAACCCAAGAGACCCAGTACTTC
.	TRBJ2-1	.	TRBV27	13	CASSLWGYPRQFF	TGTGCCAGCAGTTTATGGGGGTACCCTAGGCAGTTCTTC
.	TRBJ2-1	TRBD2	TRBV10-2	15	CASSDWLAGDNEQFF	TGCGCCAGCAGTGATTGGCTAGCGGGAGACAATGAGCAGTTCTTC
.	TRBJ2-7	.	TRBV14	13	CASSPRDTRSQYF	TGTGCCAGCAGCCCCCGGGACACCCGATCTCAGTACTTC
once	TRBJ1-1	TRBD1	TRBV18	16	CASSPIGTAKNTEAFF	TGTGCCAGCTCACCCATCGGGACAGCCAAGAACACTGAAGCTTTCTTT
.	TRBJ2-2	TRBD1	TRBV7-9	15	CASSIMGTVTGELFF	TGTGCCAGCAGCATAATGGGGACAGTCACCGGGGAGCTGTTTTTT
.	TRBJ1-6	TRBD1	TRBV27	14	CAIKKGTGSSPLHF	TGTGCCATCAAAAAAGGGACAGGGAGCTCACCCCTCCACTTT
few	TRBJ2-7	TRBD2	TRBV19	18	CASSISRGKRGGNYEQYF	TGTGCCAGTAGTATTTCCCGCGGGAAGCGGGGGGGCAACTACGAGCAGTACTTC
.	TRBJ1-1	.	TRBV5-1	14	CASSLGQGFTEAFF	TGCGCCAGCAGCTTGGGTCAGGGGTTTACTGAAGCTTTCTTT
.	TRBJ2-5	.	TRBV7-6	13	CASTQPREETQYF	TGTGCCAGCACCCAACCCAGGGAAGAGACCCAGTACTTC
.	TRBJ2-1	TRBD1	TRBV6-5	15	CASSPDRGQYNEQFF	TGTGCCAGCAGTCCGGACAGGGGGCAATACAATGAGCAGTTCTTC
.	TRBJ2-1	.	TRBV11-3	14	CASSLGGASNEQFF	TGTGCCAGCAGCTTGGGGGGAGCTAGCAATGAGCAGTTCTTC
.	TRBJ2-5	TRBD2	TRBV27	19	CASSLSPNLAGGNQETQYF	TGTGCCAGCAGTTTATCGCCCAATCTAGCGGGGGGCAACCAAGAGACCCAGTACTTC
.	TRBJ2-1	TRBD1	TRBV4-1	16	CASSPDREGLFNEQFF	TGCGCCAGCAGCCCAGACAGGGAAGGTCTTTTCAATGAGCAGTTCTTC
.	TRBJ1-1	.	TRBV13	18	CASSGSKTYRDMNTEAFF	TGTGCCAGCAGCGGTAGTAAGACGTACAGGGATATGAACACTGAAGCTTTCTTT
.	TRBJ1-3	.	TRBV30	18	CALRKSRTITLSGNTIYF	TGTGCCTTGAGGAAATCCCGGACAATTACACTCTCTGGAAACACCATATATTTT
once	TRBJ2-2	TRBD1	TRBV11-2	18	CASSLYRGGNSVPGELFF	TGTGCCAGCAGCTTATACAGGGGTGGGAACTCGGTGCCCGGGGAGCTGTTTTTT
.	TRBJ2-5	TRBD2	TRBV10-3	15	CAISDRGLDGETQYF	TGTGCCATCAGTGATCGGGGACTAGATGGCGAGACCCAGTACTTC
.	TRBJ1-1	TRBD1	TRBV19	11	CASSLGTGWVF	TGTGCCAGTAGTCTAGGGACAGGCTGGGTTTTT
.	TRBJ1-1	.	TRBV4-2	13	CASSLQGNTEAFF	TGTGCCAGCAGCCTACAGGGGAACACTGAAGCTTTCTTT
.	TRBJ2-5	.	TRBV5-1	15	CASREGVGGQGTQYF	TGCGCCAGCAGGGAGGGAGTAGGGGGCCAAGGGACCCAGTACTTC
.	TRBJ1-1	TRBD1	TRBV6-1	13	CASSEWTGTEAFF	TGTGCCAGCAGTGAGTGGACAGGAACTGAAGCTTTCTTT
.	TRBJ1-1	.	TRBV6-5	13	CASRYTEGTEAFF	TGTGCCAGCAGGTATACCGAAGGGACTGAAGCTTTCTTT
.	TRBJ1-4	.	TRBV6-6	15	CASSYLQGTNEKLFF	TGTGCCAGCAGTTACCTACAGGGAACTAATGAAAAACTGTTTTTT
.	TRBJ2-3	.	TRBV30	15	CAWSGQTSPTDTQYF	TGTGCCTGGAGTGGCCAGACCAGCCCCACAGATACGCAGTATTTT
.	TRBJ1-2	TRBD1	TRBV29-1	14	CSVEPLDRGHGYTF	TGCAGCGTTGAACCACTCGACAGGGGGCATGGCTACACCTTC
.	TRBJ2-4	.	TRBV5-1	14	CASSPDSPKNIQYF	TGCGCCAGCAGCCCCGACTCCCCCAAAAACATTCAGTACTTC
few	TRBJ2-1	TRBD1	TRBV5-6	17	CASSFGQGTNSYNEQFF	TGTGCCAGCAGCTTCGGACAGGGGACGAACTCCTACAATGAGCAGTTCTTC
.	TRBJ1-4	.	TRBV5-1	15	CASSLDQGLSEKLFF	TGCGCCAGCAGCTTGGATCAGGGGTTGAGTGAAAAACTGTTTTTT
.	TRBJ1-5	.	TRBV2	16	CASSVDRLYSNQPQHF	TGTGCCAGCAGTGTGGATAGGCTTTATAGCAATCAGCCCCAGCATTTT
.	TRBJ1-6	.	TRBV19	15	CASTALWGRNSPLHF	TGTGCCAGTACCGCCCTTTGGGGCCGTAATTCACCCCTCCACTTT
.	TRBJ2-3	.	TRBV5-1	16	CASSHRTDFITDTQYF	TGCGCCAGCAGCCACCGGACAGACTTTATCACAGATACGCAGTATTTT
.	TRBJ2-5	.	TRBV2	12	CASSVRQQEQYF	TGTGCCAGCAGTGTTAGGCAGCAAGAGCAGTACTTC
.	TRBJ2-7	TRBD2	TRBV9	14	CASSTSGSSYEQYF	TGTGCCAGCAGCACTAGCGGGAGCTCCTACGAGCAGTACTTC
.	TRBJ2-5	TRBD2	TRBV10-1	12	CASSEAGVTQYF	TGCGCCAGCAGTGAAGCGGGGGTTACCCAGTACTTC
.	TRBJ2-6	TRBD2	TRBV19	16	CASLLAEGSGANVLTF	TGTGCCAGCTTACTAGCGGAGGGCTCTGGGGCCAACGTCCTGACTTTC
.	TRBJ2-7	.	TRBV19	11	CASSIAGEQYF	TGTGCCAGTAGTATAGCGGGCGAGCAGTACTTC
once	TRBJ1-4	TRBD1	TRBV19	14	CASRDRGTFEKLFF	TGTGCCAGTAGGGACAGGGGGACTTTCGAAAAACTGTTTTTT
.	TRBJ2-7	TRBD2	TRBV27	15	CASSFSGRDYYEQYF	TGTGCCAGCAGTTTTAGCGGGAGAGATTACTACGAGCAGTACTTC
.	TRBJ2-4	.	TRBV10-2	13	CASSEAAASIQYF	TGCGCCAGCAGTGAGGCCGCCGCCAGCATTCAGTACTTC